This T cell receptor (beta chain) was captured by sequencing in a study of T cell repertoires in cytomegalovirus infection. Whole-study context: Carrying CMV and the relevant HLA type showed in public TCR beta signatures. Study results and limitations: CMV-specific HLA-C-restricted TCR beta clonotypes dominated the ex vivo response. Adding up the frequency of public TCR beta families identified people who carried CMV plus the relevant HLA.

This clonotype occurred many times. Its matching antigen is unknown. TCRdb reprocessed the reads via MiXCR and lists one record per CDR3 protein. The sample carries approximately 500,000 distinct CDR3 sequences, about 10% recorded once. V lost 2 bases, J lost 3 bases, and 10 bases lay in between. CDR1 is SGHNT, CDR2 YENEEA, per germline. The CDR3 runs 14 residues. The sequence derives from a human donor in good health (CMV status not recorded). Some clones in this sample may be carry-over from other donors' samples. Sequenced input: PBMCs. The V and J genes are TRBV11-3 and TRBJ2-5; D perhaps matches TRBD2 (6 bases). This CDR3 reads CASSLLGGEETQYF. The CDR3 coding sequence is TGTGCCAGCAGCTTACTCGGGGGAGAAGAGACCCAGTACTTC.